The 31 T cell receptor beta chains reported below all come from one sample, sequenced in a study of cytomegalovirus exposure and HLA in healthy donors. In the PCR, 60 Vbeta and 13 Jbeta primers were used. Only in-frame clones appear in the TCRdb table, and some are missing; sequencing was by immunoSEQ multiplex PCR. The sample contains 80,000 to 100,000 clones, about 81% of which appear only once. The sample comprised PBMCs. These receptors originate from a man in his forties or fifties in good health and CMV-seronegative.

The rearrangement links TRBV7-6 to TRBJ2-6; no clear D gene. The V gene's germline CDR1 is SGHVS and CDR2 FNYEAQ. V was clipped by 0 bases and J by 2 bases, with 8 bases between them. The CDR3 extends over 16 amino acids. CDR3 in amino acids: CASSLAQRTGANVLTF. DNA of the CDR3: TGTGCCAGCAGCTTAGCGCAGCGCACTGGGGCCAACGTCCTGACTTTC.

The rearrangement uses TRBV16 and TRBJ2-1; the D gene is possibly TRBD2 (6 bases). The CDR3 length is 13 residues. V lost 2 bases and J lost 8, with 10 bases in between. CDR1 is KGHSY and CDR2 is FQNENV in the germline V gene. CDR3 sequence reads: CASSQIGGDEQFF. CDR3 bases: TGTGCCAGCAGCCAAATCGGGGGAGATGAGCAGTTCTTC.

J is TRBJ2-2 and V is TRBV4-1; 8 nucleotides align to TRBD1. Per the germline V gene, CDR1 is MGHRA and CDR2 is YSYEKL. V shed 3 bases and J 7 bases; nucleotides not matched to a gene: 10. The CDR3 spans 16 residues. CDR3 amino acids: CASSQWTGNVVGELFF. The CDR3 region has the DNA TGCGCCAGCAGCCAGTGGACAGGGAACGTAGTCGGGGAGCTGTTTTTT.

CDR3 sequence (DNA): TGTGCCAGCAACCAGGGACTCCAAGAGACCCAGTACTTC. Translation gives CASNQGLQETQYF. This chain joins TRBV2 and TRBJ2-5; TRBD2 might be the D (6 bases). The CDR3 runs to 13 residues. Per germline, CDR1 SNHLY and CDR2 FYNNEI. V was clipped by 7 bases and J by 1 base, with 10 bases between them.

The chain employs TRBV13 and TRBJ2-1; TRBD2 agrees at 12 bases. The CDR3 spans 15 residues. V shed 5 bases and J 4 bases; nucleotides not matched to a gene: 3. From germline, CDR1 is PRHDT and CDR2 FYEKMQ (reference sequence). CDR3 region: CASSPGTSGYNEQFF. CDR3 DNA: TGTGCCAGCAGCCCCGGGACTAGCGGGTACAATGAGCAGTTCTTC.

This clone was seen a handful of times. The rearrangement links TRBV20-1 to TRBJ2-1; no clear D gene. CDR3 length: 10 residues. Germline V lookup: CDR1 DFQATT, CDR2 SNEGSKA (reference sequence). The V and J ends lost 7 bases and 4 bases respectively, with 5 bases between them. This CDR3 is CSDSYNEQFF. Written as DNA, the CDR3 is TGCAGTGACTCATACAATGAGCAGTTCTTC.

J is TRBJ1-1 and V is TRBV5-4; 8 positions match TRBD1. V shed 4 bases, J shed 0 bases, and the junction held 5 bases outside the gene matches. This CDR3 contains 15 residues. CDR1 and CDR2 from the germline V gene are SGHNT and YYREEE (reference sequence). CDR3 sequence: CASSPRTGLNTEAFF. CDR3 nucleotide sequence: TGTGCCAGCAGCCCCAGGACAGGGTTGAACACTGAAGCTTTCTTT.

Comment on this clone: The junction departs from the called germline gene at one end, perhaps through a read error. The chain uses TRBV7-9 and TRBJ1-2, with D maybe TRBD1 (5 bases). Germline CDR1 SEHNR, CDR2 FQNEAQ (reference sequence). CDR3 length: 15 residues. The CDR3 loop reads CSSSLVVRDCGGYTF. The CDR3 coding sequence is TGTTCCAGCAGCTTAGTGGTCCGGGACTGTGGTGGCTACACCTTC.

The chain couples TRBV10-3 to TRBJ2-3, with a tentative D call TRBD1 (8 bases). The CDR3 length is 15 residues. The germline gives CDR1 ENHRY, CDR2 SYGVKD. V lost 6 bases, J lost 4 bases, and 17 bases lay in between. The CDR3 loop is CAIRPDRGGSDTQYF. The CDR3 DNA reads TGTGCCATCAGACCCGACAGGGGAGGGTCAGATACGCAGTATTTT.

Written as DNA, the CDR3 is TGCGCCAGCAGCCAAGAACGCGGCAACTACAATGAGCAGTTCTTC. It specifies CASSQERGNYNEQFF. This chain connects TRBV4-3 to TRBJ2-1, with D unresolved. V lost 0 bases to trimming and J lost 3 bases, with 9 bases between them. This CDR3 has 15 residues. Germline V gives CDR1 LGHNA, CDR2 YSLEER.

This chain uses TRBV6-5 with TRBJ2-1; the D gene is possibly TRBD2 (6 bases). V was cut by 6 bases and J by 0 bases, with 12 bases left in between. Germline V gene sequence: CDR1 MNHEY, CDR2 SVGAGI. The CDR3 runs 15 residues. The CDR3 nucleotides are TGTGCCAGCAGGAGCGGGCGAAGCTCCTACAATGAGCAGTTCTTC. Translation: CASRSGRSSYNEQFF.

This chain connects TRBV29-1 to TRBJ2-5; D perhaps matches TRBD2 (6 bases). The CDR3 totals 15 residues. Looked up from germline, CDR1 is SQVTM and CDR2 is ANQGSEA. Trimming left V 4 bases short and J 7 bases short, with 22 bases between. The chain's CDR3 is CSVAPGEWFSGTQYF. The CDR3 bases are TGCAGCGTTGCACCAGGCGAGTGGTTTAGCGGGACCCAGTACTTC.

A few counts support this clone. The chain uses TRBV19 and TRBJ2-1, with 8 bases identical to TRBD2. Germline V CDR1 and CDR2: LNHDA, SQIVND (reference sequence). The CDR3 is 15 residues long. Unmatched junction bases numbered 3, after V lost 3 bases and J lost 2 bases. The CDR3 protein is CASSIFGGAYNEQFF. The CDR3 DNA is TGTGCCAGTAGTATTTTCGGGGGGGCCTACAATGAGCAGTTCTTC. Full variable domain (remainder filled in from reference TRBV19 and TRBJ2-1): DGGITQSPKYLFRKEGQNVTLSCEQNLNHDAMYWYRQDPGQGLRLIYYSQIVNDFQKGDIAEGYSVSREKKESFPLTVTSAQKNPTAFYLCASSIFGGAYNEQFFGPGTRLTVL.

The rearrangement uses TRBV18 and TRBJ1-3, with D unclear. V was clipped by 2 bases and J by 8 bases, with 7 bases between them. The CDR3 loop spans 12 amino acids. From germline, CDR1 is KGHSH and CDR2 LQKENI. The DNA of the CDR3 is TGTGCCAGCTCACCAGAGGGTGACACCATATATTTT. Its translation is CASSPEGDTIYF.

CDR3 region: CASSYGQENTEAFF. The CDR3 DNA follows: TGTGCCAGCAGTTATGGACAGGAGAACACTGAAGCTTTCTTT. The V gene is TRBV2, the J gene TRBJ1-1; 7 positions match TRBD1. Germline CDR1 SNHLY, CDR2 FYNNEI. The CDR3 totals 14 residues. Trimming at V came to 5 bases and at J to 1 base, leaving 4 bases not matched to a gene.

This rearrangement joins TRBV5-1 to TRBJ1-1; 7 positions match TRBD1. V trimming: 4 bases; J trimming: 4 bases; junction bases outside the gene matches: 4. CDR1 is SGHRS and CDR2 is YFSETQ in the germline V gene. The CDR3 covers 13 residues. The CDR3 DNA follows: TGCGCCAGCAGCGGAACAGGGGTCACTGAAGCTTTCTTT. Translating it yields CASSGTGVTEAFF.

The V gene is TRBV15, the J gene TRBJ1-6; weak D call: TRBD1 (6 bases). The V gene's germline CDR1 is LNHNV and CDR2 YYDKDF (reference sequence). The CDR3 runs 15 residues. Trimming left V 0 bases short and J 6 bases short, with 9 bases between. In nucleotides, the CDR3 is TGTGCCACCAGCAGAGAGGACAGAGGTAATTCACCCCTCCACTTT. As protein: CATSREDRGNSPLHF.

This clone was counted a few times. The V call is TRBV2, the J call TRBJ2-2, with 10 bases aligning to TRBD1. The junction had 10 bases not matched to a gene; V was cut back by 9 bases and J by 6 bases. Germline-derived CDR1 and CDR2 are SNHLY and FYNNEI. CDR3 length: 15 residues. In DNA form, the CDR3 reads TGTGCCAGAAGAAAGGGACAGGGGTCTTCCGGGGAGCTGTTTTTT. As protein: CARRKGQGSSGELFF.

The gene calls are TRBV27 and TRBJ2-2; no definite D call. Trimming left V 3 bases short and J 0 bases short, with 8 bases between. This CDR3 contains 15 residues. The germline V gene has CDR1 MNHEY and CDR2 SMNVEV (reference sequence). The CDR3 loop reads CASSFGVTNTGELFF. The DNA of the CDR3 is TGTGCCAGCAGTTTCGGAGTCACGAACACCGGGGAGCTGTTTTTT.

The chain has TRBV28 and TRBJ2-7, with D unresolved. The ends were cut back, 5 bases at V and 3 bases at J, with 5 bases in the middle. Germline lookup yields CDR1 MDHEN and CDR2 SYDVKM. This CDR3 has 11 amino acids. The CDR3 spells CASSTVYEQYF. The CDR3 DNA follows: TGTGCCAGCAGTACAGTCTACGAGCAGTACTTC. Full variable domain (rest looked up from reference TRBV28 and TRBJ2-7): DVKVTQSSRYLVKRTGEKVFLECVQDMDHENMFWYRQDPGLGLRLIYFSYDVKMKEKGDIPEGYSVSREKKERFSLILESASTNQTSMYLCASSTVYEQYFGPGTRLTVT.

CDR3 protein: CASSLDGYEQYF. In DNA, the CDR3 is TGCGCCAGCAGCTTGGACGGTTACGAGCAGTACTTC. The chain has TRBV5-1 and TRBJ2-7; D is uncertain. Germline V gene sequence: CDR1 SGHRS, CDR2 YFSETQ. V shed 0 bases and J shed 4 bases, with 5 bases lying between them. The CDR3 covers 12 residues.

The rearrangement joins TRBV30 to TRBJ1-1, with TRBD1 identical over 8 bases. With V trimmed by 4 bases and J by 5 bases, 12 bases remained unmatched. Germline lookup yields CDR1 GTSNPN and CDR2 SVGIG (reference sequence). This CDR3 region has 15 residues. The CDR3 coding sequence is TGTGCCTGGATTAGGACAGGGCGGAGATGGACTGAAGCTTTCTTT. This gives the protein CAWIRTGRRWTEAFF.

The CDR3: CAISESGTAGTEAFF. The CDR3 nucleotides are TGTGCCATCAGTGAGTCTGGGACTGCTGGAACTGAAGCTTTCTTT. The genes are TRBV10-3 and TRBJ1-1, with D possibly matching TRBD1 (5 bases). CDR1 and CDR2 from the germline V gene are ENHRY and SYGVKD. This CDR3 spans 15 amino acids. V lost 0 bases, J lost 5 bases, and 13 bases lay in between.

The chain has TRBV7-2 and TRBJ2-7; D is uncertain. The CDR3 length is 14 residues. The germline gives CDR1 SGHTA, CDR2 FQGNSA. The V end lost 1 base, the J end lost 3 bases, and 10 bases lay between the germline ends. The CDR3, as DNA: TGTGCCAGCAGCTTAGTGCGTAACTACTACGAGCAGTACTTC. Its translation: CASSLVRNYYEQYF.

The chain is built from TRBV5-1 and TRBJ2-3; the D is unclear. The CDR3 spans 14 residues. V lost 0 bases and J lost 2, with 7 bases in between. Germline CDR1 reads SGHRS; CDR2 reads YFSETQ. The CDR3 loop is CASSLGQTTDTQYF. The CDR3 coding sequence is TGCGCCAGCAGCTTGGGACAAACCACAGATACGCAGTATTTT.

V usage is TRBV7-9 and J usage is TRBJ1-1; 11 nucleotides match TRBD1. Per germline, CDR1 SEHNR and CDR2 FQNEAQ (reference sequence). CDR3 length equals 16 residues. V lost 5 bases, J lost 3 bases, and 8 bases stayed unmatched. The CDR3 DNA is TGTGCCAGCAGCCCCCACCCGGGACAGGGGGACACTGAAGCTTTCTTT. It is translated as CASSPHPGQGDTEAFF.

This clone was seen once. The chain has TRBV2 and TRBJ1-5; D possibly corresponds to TRBD1 (5 bases). V lost 5 bases and J 4 bases, leaving 18 bases between the germline ends. The CDR3 runs to 16 residues. Per germline, CDR1 SNHLY and CDR2 FYNNEI. Here the CDR3 DNA reads TGTGCCAGCAGTCTAGGCGGGACTATAGCAAATCAGCCCCAGCATTTT. Amino acids: CASSLGGTIANQPQHF.

The chain joins TRBV19 to TRBJ1-2; 10 bases align to TRBD1. Trimming took 9 bases from V and 8 from J; bases not matched to a gene: 15. CDR3 length equals 15 residues. CDR1 and CDR2 from the germline V gene are LNHDA and SQIVND (reference sequence). CDR3 protein: CASGFPGTGAGGYTF. CDR3 sequence (DNA): TGTGCCAGCGGATTTCCCGGGACAGGGGCCGGGGGCTACACCTTC.

This chain connects TRBV5-1 to TRBJ1-4, with 7 bases identical to TRBD1. The CDR3 is 15 residues long. The ends lost 0 bases at V and 8 bases at J; junction bases unmatched: 7. CDR1 is SGHRS and CDR2 is YFSETQ in the germline V gene. As DNA, the CDR3 is TGCGCCAGCAGCTTGGGGGACAGCATAGGGGAAAAACTGTTTTTT. It translates to CASSLGDSIGEKLFF.

This sequence joins TRBV28 and TRBJ1-3; TRBD1 agrees at 7 bases. Germline-derived CDR1 and CDR2 are MDHEN and SYDVKM. V trimming: 8 bases; J trimming: 8 bases; junction bases outside the gene matches: 9. There are 13 residues in the CDR3. The CDR3 sequence is CASWDSKAYTIYF. The CDR3 DNA is TGTGCCAGCTGGGACAGCAAGGCATACACCATATATTTT.

In this sample, this clone turned up a few times. The chain uses TRBV14 and TRBJ1-2; unclear D gene. The CDR3 is 13 amino acids. V gave up 4 bases and J gave up 3 bases, with 9 bases separating them. Germline values: CDR1 SGHDN, CDR2 FVKESK. CDR3 sequence: CASSRRLDYGYTF. DNA for the CDR3: TGTGCCAGCAGCCGTAGACTCGACTATGGCTACACCTTC.